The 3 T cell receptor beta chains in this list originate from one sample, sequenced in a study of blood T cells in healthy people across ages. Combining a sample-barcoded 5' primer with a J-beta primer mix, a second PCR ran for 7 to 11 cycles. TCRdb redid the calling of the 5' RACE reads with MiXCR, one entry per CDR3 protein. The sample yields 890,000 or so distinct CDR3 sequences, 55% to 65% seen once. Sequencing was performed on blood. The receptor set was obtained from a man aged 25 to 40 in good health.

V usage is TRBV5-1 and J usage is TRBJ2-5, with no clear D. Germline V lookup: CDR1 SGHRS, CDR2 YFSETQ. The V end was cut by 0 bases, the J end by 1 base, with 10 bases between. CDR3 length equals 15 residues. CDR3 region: CASSLEARPQETQYF. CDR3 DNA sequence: TGCGCCAGCAGCTTGGAAGCCAGGCCCCAAGAGACCCAGTACTTC.

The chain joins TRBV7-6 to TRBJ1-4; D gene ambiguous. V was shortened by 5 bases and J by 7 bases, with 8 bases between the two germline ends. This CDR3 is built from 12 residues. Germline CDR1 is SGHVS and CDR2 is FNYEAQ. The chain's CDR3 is CASSPFGEKLFF. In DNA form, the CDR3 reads TGTGCCAGCAGCCCCTTTGGTGAAAAACTGTTTTTT.

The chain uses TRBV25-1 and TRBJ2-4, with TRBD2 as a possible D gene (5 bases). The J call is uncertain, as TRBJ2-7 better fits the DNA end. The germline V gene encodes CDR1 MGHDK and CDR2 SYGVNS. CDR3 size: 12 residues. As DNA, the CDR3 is TGTGCCAGCAGTCCACCGGGAATCGAGCAGTACTTC. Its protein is CASSPPGIEQYF.